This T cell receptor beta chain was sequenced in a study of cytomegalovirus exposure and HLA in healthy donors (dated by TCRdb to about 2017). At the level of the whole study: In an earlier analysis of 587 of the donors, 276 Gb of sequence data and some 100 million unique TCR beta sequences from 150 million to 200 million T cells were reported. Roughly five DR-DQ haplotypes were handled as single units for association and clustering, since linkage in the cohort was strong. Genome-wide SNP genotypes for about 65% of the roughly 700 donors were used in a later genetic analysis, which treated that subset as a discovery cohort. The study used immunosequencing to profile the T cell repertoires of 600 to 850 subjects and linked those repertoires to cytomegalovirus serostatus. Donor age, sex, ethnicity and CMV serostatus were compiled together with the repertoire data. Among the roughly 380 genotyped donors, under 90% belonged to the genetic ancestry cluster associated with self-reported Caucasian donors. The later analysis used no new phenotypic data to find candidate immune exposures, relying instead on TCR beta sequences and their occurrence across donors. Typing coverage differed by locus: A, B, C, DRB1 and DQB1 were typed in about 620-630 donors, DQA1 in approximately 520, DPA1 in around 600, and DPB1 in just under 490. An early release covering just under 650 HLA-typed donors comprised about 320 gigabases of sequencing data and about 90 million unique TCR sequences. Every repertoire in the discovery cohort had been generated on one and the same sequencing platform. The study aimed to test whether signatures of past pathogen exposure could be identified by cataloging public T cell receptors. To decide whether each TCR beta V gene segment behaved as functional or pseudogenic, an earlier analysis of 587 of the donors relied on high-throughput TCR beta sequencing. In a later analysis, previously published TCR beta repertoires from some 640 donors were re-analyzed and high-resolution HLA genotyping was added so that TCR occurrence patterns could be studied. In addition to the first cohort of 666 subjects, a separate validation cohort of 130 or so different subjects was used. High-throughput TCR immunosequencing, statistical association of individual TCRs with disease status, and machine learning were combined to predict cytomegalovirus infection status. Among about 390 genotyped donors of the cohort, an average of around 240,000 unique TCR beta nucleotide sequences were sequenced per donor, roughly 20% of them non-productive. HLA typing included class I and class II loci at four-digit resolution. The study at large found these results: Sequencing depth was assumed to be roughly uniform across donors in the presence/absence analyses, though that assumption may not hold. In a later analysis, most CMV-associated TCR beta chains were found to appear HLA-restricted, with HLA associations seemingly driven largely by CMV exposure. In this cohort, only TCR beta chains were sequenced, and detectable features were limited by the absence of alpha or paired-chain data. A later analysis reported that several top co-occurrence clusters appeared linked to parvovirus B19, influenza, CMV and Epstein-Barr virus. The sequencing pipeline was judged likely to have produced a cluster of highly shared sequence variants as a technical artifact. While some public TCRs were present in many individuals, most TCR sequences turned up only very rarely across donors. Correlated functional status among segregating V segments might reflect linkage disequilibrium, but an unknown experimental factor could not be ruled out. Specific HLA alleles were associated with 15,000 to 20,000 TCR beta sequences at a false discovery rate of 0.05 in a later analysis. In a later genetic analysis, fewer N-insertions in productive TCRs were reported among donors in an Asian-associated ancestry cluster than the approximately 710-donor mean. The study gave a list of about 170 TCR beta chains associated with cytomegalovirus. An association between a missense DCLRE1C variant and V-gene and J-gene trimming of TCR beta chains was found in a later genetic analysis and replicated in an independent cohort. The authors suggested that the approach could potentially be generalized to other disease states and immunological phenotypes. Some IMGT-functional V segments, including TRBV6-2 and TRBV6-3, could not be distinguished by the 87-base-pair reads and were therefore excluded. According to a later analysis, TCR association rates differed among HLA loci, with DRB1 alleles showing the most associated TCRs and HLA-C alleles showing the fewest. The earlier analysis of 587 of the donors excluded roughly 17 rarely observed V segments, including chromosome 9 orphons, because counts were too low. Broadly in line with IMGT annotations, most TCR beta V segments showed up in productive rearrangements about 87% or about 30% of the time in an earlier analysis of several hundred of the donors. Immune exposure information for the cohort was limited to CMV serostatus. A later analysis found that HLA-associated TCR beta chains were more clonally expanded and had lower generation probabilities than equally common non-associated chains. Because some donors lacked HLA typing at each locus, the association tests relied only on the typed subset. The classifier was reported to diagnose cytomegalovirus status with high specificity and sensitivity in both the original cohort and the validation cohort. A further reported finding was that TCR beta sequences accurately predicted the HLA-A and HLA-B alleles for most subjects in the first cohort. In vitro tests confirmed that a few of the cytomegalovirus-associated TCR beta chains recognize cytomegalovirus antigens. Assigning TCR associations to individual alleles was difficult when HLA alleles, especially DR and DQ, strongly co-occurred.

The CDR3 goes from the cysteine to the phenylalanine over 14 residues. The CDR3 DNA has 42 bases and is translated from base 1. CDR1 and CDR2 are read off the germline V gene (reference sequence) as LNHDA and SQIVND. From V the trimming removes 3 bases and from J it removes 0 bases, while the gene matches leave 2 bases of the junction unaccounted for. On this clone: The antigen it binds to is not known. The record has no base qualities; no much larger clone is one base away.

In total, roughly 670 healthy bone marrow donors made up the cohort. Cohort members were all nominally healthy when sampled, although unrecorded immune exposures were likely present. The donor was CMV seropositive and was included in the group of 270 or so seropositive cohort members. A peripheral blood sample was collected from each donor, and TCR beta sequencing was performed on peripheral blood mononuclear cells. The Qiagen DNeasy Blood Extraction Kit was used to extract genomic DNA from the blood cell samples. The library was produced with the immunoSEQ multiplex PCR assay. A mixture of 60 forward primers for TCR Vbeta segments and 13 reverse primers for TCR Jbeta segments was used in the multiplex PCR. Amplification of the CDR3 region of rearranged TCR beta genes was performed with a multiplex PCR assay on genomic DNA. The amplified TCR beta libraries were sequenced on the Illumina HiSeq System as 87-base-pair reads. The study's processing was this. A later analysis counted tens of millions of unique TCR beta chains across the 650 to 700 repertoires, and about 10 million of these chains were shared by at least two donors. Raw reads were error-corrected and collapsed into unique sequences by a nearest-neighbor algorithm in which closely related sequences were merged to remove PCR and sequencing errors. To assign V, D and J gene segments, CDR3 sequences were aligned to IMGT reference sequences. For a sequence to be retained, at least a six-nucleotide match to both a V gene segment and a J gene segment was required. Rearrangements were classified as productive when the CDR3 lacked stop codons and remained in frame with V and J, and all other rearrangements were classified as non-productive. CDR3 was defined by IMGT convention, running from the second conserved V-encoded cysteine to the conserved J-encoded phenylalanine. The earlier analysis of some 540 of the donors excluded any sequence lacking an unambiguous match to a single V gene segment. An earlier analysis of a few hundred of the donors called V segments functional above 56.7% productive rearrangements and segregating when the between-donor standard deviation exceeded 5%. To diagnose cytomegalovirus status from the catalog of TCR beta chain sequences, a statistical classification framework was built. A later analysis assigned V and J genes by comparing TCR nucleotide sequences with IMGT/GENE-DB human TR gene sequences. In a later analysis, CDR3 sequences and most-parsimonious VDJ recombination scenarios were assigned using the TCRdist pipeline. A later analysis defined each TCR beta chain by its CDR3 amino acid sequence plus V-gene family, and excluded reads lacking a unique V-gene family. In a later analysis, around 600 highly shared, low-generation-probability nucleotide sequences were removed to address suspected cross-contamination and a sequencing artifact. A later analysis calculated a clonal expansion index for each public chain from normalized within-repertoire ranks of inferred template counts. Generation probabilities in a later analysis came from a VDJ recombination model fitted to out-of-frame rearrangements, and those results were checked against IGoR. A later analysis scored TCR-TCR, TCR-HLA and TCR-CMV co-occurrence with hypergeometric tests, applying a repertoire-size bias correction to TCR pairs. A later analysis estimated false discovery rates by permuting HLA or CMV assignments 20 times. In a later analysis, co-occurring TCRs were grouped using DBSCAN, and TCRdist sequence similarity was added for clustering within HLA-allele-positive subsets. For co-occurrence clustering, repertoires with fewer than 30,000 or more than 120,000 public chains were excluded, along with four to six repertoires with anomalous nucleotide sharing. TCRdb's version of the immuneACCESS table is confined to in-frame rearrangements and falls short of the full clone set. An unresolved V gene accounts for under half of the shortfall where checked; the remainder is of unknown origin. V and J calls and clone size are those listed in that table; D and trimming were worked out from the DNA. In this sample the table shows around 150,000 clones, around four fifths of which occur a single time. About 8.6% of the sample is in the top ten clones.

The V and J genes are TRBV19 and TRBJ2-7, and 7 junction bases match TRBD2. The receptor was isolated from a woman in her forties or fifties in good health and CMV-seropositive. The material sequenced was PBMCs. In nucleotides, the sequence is TGTGCCAGTAGTATCGCTAGCGGCTCCTACGAGCAGTACTTC. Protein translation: CASSIASGSYEQYF.